This T cell receptor beta chain was found in a study of Ad26.COV2.S vaccination and SARS-CoV-2 variants. Across the whole study: Intramuscular Ad26.COV2.S doses were given once or twice, 56 days apart.

Treatment: over 15 received Ad26.COV2.S at low or high dose, single or two shots; about 5 received placebo; per-sample allocation not given. Sample collection was performed on day 63 after the first vaccine or placebo injection. Repertoires were generated with immunoSEQ multiplex PCR, while TCRdb's copy carries only in-frame clones and drops some. The table includes hundreds of thousands of clones, more than 75% detected once. This clone was detected ten times or more. The antigen is unknown. CDR1 and CDR2 (germline): PRHDT, FYEKMQ (reference sequence). V was cut by 3 bases and J by 7 bases, with 15 bases left in between. The CDR3 is made up of 14 amino acids. Findings of the study overall: Non-spike TCR breadth was similar in vaccine and placebo recipients.

The gene calls are TRBV13 and TRBJ1-2; no definite D call. The specimen comprised peripheral blood, sampled in a trial of Ad26.COV2.S vaccine versus placebo. This TCR was sampled from a person between 18 and 65 years old who received the Ad26.COV2.S COVID-19 vaccine or a placebo. In DNA, the CDR3 is TGTGCCAGCAGCTTCGAGTTGTCGGGGTTTGGCTACACCTTC. Its translation is CASSFELSGFGYTF.